The 3 T cell receptor beta chains listed next were all sequenced from one sample in a study of immune heterogeneity within non-small cell lung tumors. TCR beta CDR3 was amplified by multiplex PCR, first round approximately 10 cycles, 32 V and 13 J primers. TCRdb fed the multiplex PCR reads into MiXCR, producing one record per CDR3 protein. The sample holds thousands of distinct CDR3 sequences, roughly 14% seen once. Bulk tumor genomic DNA, 500 to 600 ng per sample, was used as template. The authors collected several far-apart biopsies from each primary tumor during surgery. The study enrolled patients with untreated, newly diagnosed non-small cell lung cancer who underwent curative surgery. Sequenced: lung tumor tissue. Receptors originate from a female donor with non-small cell lung cancer.

Within the sample, this clonotype is medium-sized. The chain uses TRBV24-1 and TRBJ2-2; D might be TRBD1 (5 bases). The CDR3 length is 12 residues. Trimming removed 9 bases at V and 4 bases at J, with 8 bases between. Germline V gene lookup returns CDR1 KGHDR and CDR2 SFDVKD. The CDR3 loop is CATGASTGELFF. The DNA of the CDR3 is TGTGCCACCGGGGCCTCCACCGGGGAGCTGTTTTTT.

Within the sample, this clonotype is hyperexpanded. V is TRBV2 and J is TRBJ1-5; D is uncertain. With 6 bases removed from V and 2 bases from J, the gap between germline ends came to 8 bases. Germline CDR1 and CDR2: SNHLY and FYNNEI. The CDR3 runs 13 residues. In DNA form, the CDR3 reads TGTGCCAGCAGAAGACTTGGCAATCAGCCCCAGCATTTT. It yields the protein CASRRLGNQPQHF.

This clonotype is categorized as medium-sized (0.01 to 0.1%). This chain links TRBV28 with TRBJ2-5; D may match TRBD1 or TRBD2 (6 bases each). CDR1 and CDR2 (germline): MDHEN, SYDVKM. The CDR3 has 13 amino acids. The V end was cut by 6 bases, the J end by 5 bases, with 13 bases between. The CDR3: CASSKGGWETQYF. The CDR3 DNA reads TGTGCCAGCAGCAAGGGGGGATGGGAGACCCAGTACTTC.